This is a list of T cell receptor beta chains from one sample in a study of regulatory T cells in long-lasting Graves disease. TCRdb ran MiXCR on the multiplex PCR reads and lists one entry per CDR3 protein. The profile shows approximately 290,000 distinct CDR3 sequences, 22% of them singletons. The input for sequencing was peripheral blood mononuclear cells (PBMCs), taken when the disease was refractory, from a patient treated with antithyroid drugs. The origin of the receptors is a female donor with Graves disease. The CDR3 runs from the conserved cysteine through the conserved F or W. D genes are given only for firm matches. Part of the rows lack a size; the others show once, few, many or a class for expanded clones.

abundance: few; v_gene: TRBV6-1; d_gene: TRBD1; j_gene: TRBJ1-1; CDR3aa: CASRRQGINTEAFF; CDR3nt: TGTGCCAGCAGGCGACAGGGCATAAACACTGAAGCTTTCTTT
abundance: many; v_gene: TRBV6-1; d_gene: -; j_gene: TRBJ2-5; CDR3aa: CASSKSYQETQYF; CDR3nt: TGTGCCAGCAGCAAGAGTTACCAAGAGACCCAGTACTTC
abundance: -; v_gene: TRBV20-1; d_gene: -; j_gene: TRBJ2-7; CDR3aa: CSARIRSYEQYF; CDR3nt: TGCAGTGCTAGAATCCGATCCTACGAGCAGTACTTC
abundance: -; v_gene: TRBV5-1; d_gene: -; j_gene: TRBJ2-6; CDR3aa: CASSLPQGSGANVLTF; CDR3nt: TGCGCCAGCAGCTTGCCCCAGGGGTCCGGGGCCAACGTCCTGACTTTC
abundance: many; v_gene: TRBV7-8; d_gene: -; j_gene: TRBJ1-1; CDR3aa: CASSSRGATNTEAFF; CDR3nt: TGTGCCAGCAGCTCTAGGGGGGCAACAAACACTGAAGCTTTCTTT
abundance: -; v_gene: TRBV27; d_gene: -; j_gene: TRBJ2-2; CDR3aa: CASSLSRGNWELFF; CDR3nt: TGTGCCAGCAGTTTATCGAGGGGGAACTGGGAGCTGTTTTTT
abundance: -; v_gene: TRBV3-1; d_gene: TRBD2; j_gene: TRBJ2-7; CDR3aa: CASSQGLGLSITYEQYF; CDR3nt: TGTGCCAGCAGCCAAGGCCTGGGACTATCTATAACCTACGAGCAGTACTTC
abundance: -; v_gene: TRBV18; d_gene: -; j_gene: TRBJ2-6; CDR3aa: CASSPLLSGANVLTF; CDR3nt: TGTGCCAGCTCACCTCTGCTCTCTGGGGCCAACGTCCTGACTTTC
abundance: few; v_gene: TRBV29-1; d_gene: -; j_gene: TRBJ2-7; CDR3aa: CSVVVHRGEQYF; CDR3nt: TGCAGCGTTGTGGTCCATCGGGGAGAGCAGTACTTC
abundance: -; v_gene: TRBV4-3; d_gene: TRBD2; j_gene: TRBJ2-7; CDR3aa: CASSQDRLAESYEQYF; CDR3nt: TGCGCCAGCAGCCAAGATCGGCTAGCGGAGAGTTACGAGCAGTACTTC
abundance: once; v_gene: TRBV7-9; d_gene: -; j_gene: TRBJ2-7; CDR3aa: CASSPHFGIGFYEQYF; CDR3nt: TGTGCCAGCAGCCCCCATTTCGGGATAGGGTTTTACGAGCAGTACTTC
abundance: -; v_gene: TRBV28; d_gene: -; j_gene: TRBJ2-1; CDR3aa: CASKSGDRNNEQFF; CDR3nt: TGTGCCAGCAAGTCGGGGGACCGGAACAATGAGCAGTTCTTC
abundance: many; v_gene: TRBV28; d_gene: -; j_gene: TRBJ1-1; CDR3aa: CASSSATSPQAFF; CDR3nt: TGTGCCAGCAGCTCCGCCACAAGTCCTCAAGCTTTCTTT
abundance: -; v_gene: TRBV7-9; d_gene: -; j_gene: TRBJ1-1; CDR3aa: CASSALKAGVNTEAFF; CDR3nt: TGTGCCAGCAGCGCCCTCAAGGCTGGGGTGAACACTGAAGCTTTCTTT
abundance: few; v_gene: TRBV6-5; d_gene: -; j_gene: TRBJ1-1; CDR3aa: CASSYANGGEAFF; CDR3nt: TGTGCCAGCAGTTACGCAAACGGAGGGGAAGCTTTCTTT
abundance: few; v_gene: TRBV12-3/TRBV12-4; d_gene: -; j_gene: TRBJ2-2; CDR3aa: CASSTQAPGELVF; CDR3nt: TGTGCCAGCAGTACTCAGGCTCCCGGGGAGCTGGTTTTT